Following are 5 T cell receptor beta chains from one sample sequenced in a study of Ad26.COV2.S vaccination and SARS-CoV-2 variants. As for treatment: some 19 received Ad26.COV2.S at low or high dose, single or two shots; 5 received placebo; per-sample allocation not given. Specimen acquisition occurred on day 63 following the initial vaccine or placebo injection. TCRdb's table, derived via immunoSEQ multiplex PCR, lists solely in-frame clones and lacks some. The table includes roughly 700,000 clones, more than 80% detected once. The sequenced sample was peripheral blood, obtained in a trial of Ad26.COV2.S vaccine versus placebo. Receptors were obtained from a person aged 18-65 years who received the Ad26.COV2.S COVID-19 vaccine or a placebo.

The chain recombines TRBV7-6 with TRBJ1-6, with TRBD1 matching over 8 bases. The CDR3 spans 15 residues. The V and J ends lost 5 bases and 7 bases, in that order; junction bases with no gene match: 7. The germline gives CDR1 SGHVS, CDR2 FNYEAQ. The CDR3 nucleotides read TGTGCCAGCAGCCCCCGGACAGGGCGCAATTCACCCCTCCACTTT. This encodes CASSPRTGRNSPLHF.

The chain links TRBV9 to TRBJ1-5; the D is unclear. Deletions cut 0 bases from V and 7 bases from J, with 8 bases between. Germline V gives CDR1 SGDLS, CDR2 YYNGEE. The length of the CDR3 is 13 residues. In nucleotides, the CDR3 is TGTGCCAGCAGCGTAGACCCGGTACAGCCCCAGCATTTT. Translating gives CASSVDPVQPQHF.

This clone was recorded a few times. V is TRBV9 and J is TRBJ2-5, with 11 bases that match TRBD2. The CDR3 length is 18 residues. V shed 1 base, J shed 1 base, and the junction held 9 bases outside the gene matches. The V gene's germline CDR1 is SGDLS and CDR2 YYNGEE. This CDR3 is CASSVRASGGPVQETQYF. The CDR3 coding sequence is TGTGCCAGCAGCGTACGGGCTAGCGGGGGGCCTGTCCAAGAGACCCAGTACTTC. Variable domain in full (rest from reference TRBV9 and TRBJ2-5): DSGVTQTPKHLITATGQRVTLRCSPRSGDLSVYWYQQSLDQGLQFLIQYYNGEERAKGNILERFSAQQFPDLHSELNLSSLELGDSALYFCASSVRASGGPVQETQYFGPGTRLLVL.

The chain couples TRBV6-6 to TRBJ2-3, with 9 positions matching TRBD1. The V segment lost 5 bases and the J segment 5 bases; nucleotides outside the gene matches: 2. The V gene's germline CDR1 is MNHNY and CDR2 SVGAGI (reference sequence). CDR3 length equals 13 residues. In nucleotides, the CDR3 is TGTGCCAGCAGTAGGGACAGGGAAGATACGCAGTATTTT. Protein product: CASSRDREDTQYF.

V gene TRBV16 combines with J gene TRBJ1-2; D unresolved. Germline CDR1 KGHSY, CDR2 FQNENV. The V end lost 1 base, the J end lost 0 bases, and 9 bases lay between the germline ends. This CDR3 region has 15 residues. CDR3 bases: TGTGCCAGCAGCCAATTGGCAGTGTCTAACTATGGCTACACCTTC. The encoded protein is CASSQLAVSNYGYTF.